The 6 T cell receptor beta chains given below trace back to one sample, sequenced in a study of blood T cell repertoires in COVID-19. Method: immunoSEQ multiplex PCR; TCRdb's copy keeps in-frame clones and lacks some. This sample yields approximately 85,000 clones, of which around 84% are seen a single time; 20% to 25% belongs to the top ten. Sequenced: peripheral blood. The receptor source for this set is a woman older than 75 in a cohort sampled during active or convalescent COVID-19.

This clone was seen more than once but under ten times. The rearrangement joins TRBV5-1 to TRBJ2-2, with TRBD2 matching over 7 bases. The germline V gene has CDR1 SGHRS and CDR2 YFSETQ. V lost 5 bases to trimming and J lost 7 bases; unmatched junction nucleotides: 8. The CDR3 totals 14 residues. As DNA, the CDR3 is TGCGCCAGCAGTGTCGGGGACTATGTCGGGGAGCTGTTTTTT. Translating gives CASSVGDYVGELFF.

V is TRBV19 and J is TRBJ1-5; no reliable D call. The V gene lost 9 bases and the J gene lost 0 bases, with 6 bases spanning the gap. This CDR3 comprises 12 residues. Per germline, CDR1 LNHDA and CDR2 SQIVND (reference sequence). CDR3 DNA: TGTGCCAGAGAGTCTAGCAATCAGCCCCAGCATTTT. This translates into CARESSNQPQHF.

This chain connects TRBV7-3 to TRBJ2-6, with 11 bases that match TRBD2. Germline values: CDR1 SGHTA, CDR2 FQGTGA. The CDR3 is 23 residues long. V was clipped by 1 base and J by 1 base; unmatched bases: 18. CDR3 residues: CASSLMGGAPPLAGGSGANVLTF. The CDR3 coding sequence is TGTGCCAGCAGCTTAATGGGAGGGGCTCCCCCCTTAGCGGGAGGGTCTGGGGCCAACGTCCTGACTTTC.

The CDR3 coding sequence is TGCGCCAGCACCCCCAGCAGGTTCAGCTCCTACGAGCAGTACTTC. Protein product: CASTPSRFSSYEQYF. The V and J genes are TRBV5-1 and TRBJ2-7; D is uncertain. The CDR3 has 15 residues. Trimming cost V 6 bases and J 0 bases, with 16 bases left between them. Germline V gene lookup returns CDR1 SGHRS and CDR2 YFSETQ. The full variable domain, its missing parts supplied by reference TRBV5-1 and TRBJ2-7, is KAGVTQTPRYLIKTRGQQVTLSCSPISGHRSVSWYQQTPGQGLQFLFEYFSETQRNKGNFPGRFSGRQFSNSRSEMNVSTLELGDSALYLCASTPSRFSSYEQYFGPGTRLTVT.

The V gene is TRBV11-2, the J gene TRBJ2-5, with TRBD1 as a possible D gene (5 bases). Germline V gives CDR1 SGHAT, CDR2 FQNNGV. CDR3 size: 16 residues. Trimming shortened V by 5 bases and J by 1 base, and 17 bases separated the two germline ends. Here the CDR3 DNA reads TGTGCCAGCAGCCCCCTTTGGGGCGGAGTCCAAGAGACCCAGTACTTC. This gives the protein CASSPLWGGVQETQYF.

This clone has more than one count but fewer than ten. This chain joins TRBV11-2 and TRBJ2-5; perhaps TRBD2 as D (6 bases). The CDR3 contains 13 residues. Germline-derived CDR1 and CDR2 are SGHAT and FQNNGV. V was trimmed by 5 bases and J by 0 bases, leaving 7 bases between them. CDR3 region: CASSRGNQETQYF. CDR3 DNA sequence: TGTGCCAGCAGCCGGGGGAACCAAGAGACCCAGTACTTC. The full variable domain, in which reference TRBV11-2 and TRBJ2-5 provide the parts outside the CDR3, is EAGVAQSPRYKIIEKRQSVAFWCNPISGHATLYWYQQILGQGPKLLIQFQNNGVVDDSQLPKDRFSAERLKGVDSTLKIQPAKLEDSAVYLCASSRGNQETQYFGPGTRLLVL.